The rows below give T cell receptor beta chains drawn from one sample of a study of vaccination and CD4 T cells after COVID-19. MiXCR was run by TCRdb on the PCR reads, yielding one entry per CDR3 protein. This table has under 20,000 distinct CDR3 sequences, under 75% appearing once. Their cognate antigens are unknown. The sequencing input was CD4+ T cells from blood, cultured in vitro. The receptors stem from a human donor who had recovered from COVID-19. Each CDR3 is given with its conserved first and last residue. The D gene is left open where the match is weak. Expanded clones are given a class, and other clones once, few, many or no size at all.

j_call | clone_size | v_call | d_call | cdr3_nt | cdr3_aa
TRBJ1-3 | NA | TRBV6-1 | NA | TGTGCCAGCAGAAATGAGCGATTGGCTCGGGACACCATATATTTT | CASRNERLARDTIYF
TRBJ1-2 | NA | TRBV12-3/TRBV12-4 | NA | TGTGCCAGCAGTCTGCAGGGTGTGGAGGGCTACACCTTC | CASSLQGVEGYTF
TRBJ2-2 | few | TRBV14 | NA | TGTGCCAGCAGCCAGCGCATAAGCGGGGAGCTGTTTTTT | CASSQRISGELFF
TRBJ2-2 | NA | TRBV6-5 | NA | TGTGCCAGCAGTTACTTGGCGGAGGCCGGGGAGCTGTTTTTT | CASSYLAEAGELFF
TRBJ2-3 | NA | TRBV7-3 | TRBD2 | TGTGCCAGCAGCTTCACCAGCGGGAGGGCGGATACGCAGTATTTT | CASSFTSGRADTQYF
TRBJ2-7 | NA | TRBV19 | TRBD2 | TGTGCCAGTAGCAGAGCGGGAGCCTACGAGCAGTACTTC | CASSRAGAYEQYF
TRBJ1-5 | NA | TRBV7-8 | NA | TGTGCCAGCAGCTTAGAGGTCGGTGTCAAGTCACAGCCCCAGCATTTT | CASSLEVGVKSQPQHF
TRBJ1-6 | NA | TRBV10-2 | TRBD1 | TGCGCCAGCAGTCGACAGGGTGAGGGGGATTCACCCCTCCACTTT | CASSRQGEGDSPLHF
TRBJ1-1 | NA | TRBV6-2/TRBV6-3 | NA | TGTGCCAGCATCGGGCAGGGTAAAACTGAAGCTTTCTTT | CASIGQGKTEAFF
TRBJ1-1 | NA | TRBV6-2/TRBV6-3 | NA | TGTGCCAGCAGGTATAGTGGGGGTCGGACTGAAGCTTTCTTT | CASRYSGGRTEAFF
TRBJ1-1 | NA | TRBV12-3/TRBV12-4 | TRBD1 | TGTGCCAGCAGCAGGACAGGGATCACTGAAGCTTTCTTT | CASSRTGITEAFF
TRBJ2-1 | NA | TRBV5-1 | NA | TGCGCCAGCAGCTTGGTCCCCGAGAACAATGAGCAGTTCTTC | CASSLVPENNEQFF
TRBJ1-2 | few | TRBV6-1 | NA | TGTGCCAGCGCCACCAGAGCCCACTATGGCTACACCTTC | CASATRAHYGYTF
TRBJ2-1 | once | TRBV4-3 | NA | TGCGCCAGCAGCCAGCAGGTAGGGGATCATGAGCAGTTCTTC | CASSQQVGDHEQFF
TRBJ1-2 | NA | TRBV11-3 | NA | TGCCGGCCACAGTCGGTGGGCTACACCTTC | CRPQSVGYTF
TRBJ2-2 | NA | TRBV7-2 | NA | TGTGCCAGCCCTCCTAAGGGGACGGCGAACACCGGGGAGCTGTTTTTT | CASPPKGTANTGELFF